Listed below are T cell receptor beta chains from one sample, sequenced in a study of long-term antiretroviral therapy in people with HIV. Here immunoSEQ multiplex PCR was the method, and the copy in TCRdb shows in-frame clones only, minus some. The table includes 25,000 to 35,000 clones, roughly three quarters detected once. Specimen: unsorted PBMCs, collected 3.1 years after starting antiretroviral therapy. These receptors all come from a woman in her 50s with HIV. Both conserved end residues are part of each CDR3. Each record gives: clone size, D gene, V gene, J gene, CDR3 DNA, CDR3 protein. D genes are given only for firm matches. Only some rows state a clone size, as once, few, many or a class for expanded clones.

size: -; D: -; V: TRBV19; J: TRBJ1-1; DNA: TGTGCCAGTAGTAATGGGGGTCCGACTGAAGCTTTCTTT; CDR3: CASSNGGPTEAFF
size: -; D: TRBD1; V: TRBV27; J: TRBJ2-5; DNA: TGTGCCAGCAGTTTTTCGGGACAGGCGCTGCGGGCCCAGTACTTC; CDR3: CASSFSGQALRAQYF
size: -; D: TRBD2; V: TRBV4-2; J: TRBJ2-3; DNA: TGTGCCAGCAGACCAGGCTCGGGGGGGGCGATGGATACGCAGTATTTT; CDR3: CASRPGSGGAMDTQYF
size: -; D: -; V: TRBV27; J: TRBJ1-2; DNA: TGTGCCAGCAGTAATAGGGATCGTGCGACCCTTTATGGCTACACCTTC; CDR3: CASSNRDRATLYGYTF
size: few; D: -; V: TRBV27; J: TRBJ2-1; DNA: TGTGCCAGCACGGGGGCCTCCAATGAGCAGTTCTTC; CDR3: CASTGASNEQFF
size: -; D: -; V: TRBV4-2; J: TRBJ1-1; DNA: TGTGCCAGCAGCCAAGTAGGGTTGAACACTGAAGCTTTCTTT; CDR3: CASSQVGLNTEAFF
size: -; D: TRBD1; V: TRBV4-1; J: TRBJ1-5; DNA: TGCGCCAGCAGCCAACTTCCGACAGGGCCCCAGCCCCAGCATTTT; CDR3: CASSQLPTGPQPQHF
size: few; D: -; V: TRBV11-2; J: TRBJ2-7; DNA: TGTGCCAGCAGCCTCCCCCAGGGCGCCTACGAGCAGTACTTC; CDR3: CASSLPQGAYEQYF
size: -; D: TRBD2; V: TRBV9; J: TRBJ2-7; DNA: TGTGCCAGCAGCGTAAGGGATTTCGGGGGGGCGGGCGAGCAGTACTTC; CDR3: CASSVRDFGGAGEQYF
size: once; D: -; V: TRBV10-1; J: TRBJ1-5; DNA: TGCGCCAGCAGCCTCCGGGACACCTCGGGATATAGCAATCAGCCCCAGCATTTT; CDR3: CASSLRDTSGYSNQPQHF
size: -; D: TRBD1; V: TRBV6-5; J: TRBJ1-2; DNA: TGTGCCAGCAGTTACTCTCGGACAGGGGGCAACTATGGCTACACCTTC; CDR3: CASSYSRTGGNYGYTF
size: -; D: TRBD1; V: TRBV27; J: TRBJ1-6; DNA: TGTGCCAGCAGGAACAACAGGGGGAGTAATTCACCCCTCCACTTT; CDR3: CASRNNRGSNSPLHF
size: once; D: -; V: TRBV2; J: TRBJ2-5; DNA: TGTGCCAGCGGTGGGGAAGTCGAGACCCAGTACTTC; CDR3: CASGGEVETQYF
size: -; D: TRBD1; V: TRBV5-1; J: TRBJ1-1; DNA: TGCGCCAGCAGCTTGGGCGACAGGGGGCGCGGGTCGGCTTTCTTT; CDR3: CASSLGDRGRGSAFF
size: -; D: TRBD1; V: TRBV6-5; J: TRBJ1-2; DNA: TGTGCCAGCACCCCTATTTTCAGGGGGCGGGATGGCTACACCTTC; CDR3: CASTPIFRGRDGYTF
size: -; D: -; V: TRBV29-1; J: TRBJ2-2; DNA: TGCAGCATAGGGAGTATTGACGGCGGGGAGCTGTTTTTT; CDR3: CSIGSIDGGELFF
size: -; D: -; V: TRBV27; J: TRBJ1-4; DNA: TGTGCCAGCAGTTTATCGATCGTAGAGCCCATGTTTTTT; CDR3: CASSLSIVEPMFF
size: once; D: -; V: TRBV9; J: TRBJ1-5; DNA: TGTGCCAGCAGTCCTAGCGGGGGTAGCAATCAGCCCCAGCATTTT; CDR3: CASSPSGGSNQPQHF
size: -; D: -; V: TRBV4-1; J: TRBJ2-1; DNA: TGCGCCAGCAGCCAATCCTGGGGGGAACCCCTACAGTTCTTC; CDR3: CASSQSWGEPLQFF
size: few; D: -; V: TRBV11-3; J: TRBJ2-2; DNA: TGTGCCAGCAGCTTAGGGATACAGGTGCCTACCGGGGAGCTGTTTTTT; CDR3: CASSLGIQVPTGELFF